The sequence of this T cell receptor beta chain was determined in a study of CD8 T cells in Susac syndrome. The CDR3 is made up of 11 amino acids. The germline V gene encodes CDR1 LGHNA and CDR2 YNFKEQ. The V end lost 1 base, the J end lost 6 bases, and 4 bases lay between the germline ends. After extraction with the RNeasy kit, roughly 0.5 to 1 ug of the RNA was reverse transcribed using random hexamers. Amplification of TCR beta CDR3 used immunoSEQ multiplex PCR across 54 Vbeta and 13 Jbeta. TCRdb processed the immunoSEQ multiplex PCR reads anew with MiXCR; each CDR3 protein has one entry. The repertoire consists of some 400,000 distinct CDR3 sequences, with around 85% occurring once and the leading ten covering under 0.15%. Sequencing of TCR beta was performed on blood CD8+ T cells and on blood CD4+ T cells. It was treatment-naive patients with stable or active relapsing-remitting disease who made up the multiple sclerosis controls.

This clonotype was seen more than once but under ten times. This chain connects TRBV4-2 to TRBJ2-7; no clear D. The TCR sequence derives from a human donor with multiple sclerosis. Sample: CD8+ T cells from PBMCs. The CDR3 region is CASSQAGEQYF. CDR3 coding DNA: TGTGCCAGCAGCCAAGCGGGCGAGCAGTACTTC.